The 7 T cell receptor beta chains presented below share a single source sample, sequenced in a study of Ad26.COV2.S vaccination and SARS-CoV-2 variants. Clones were sequenced by immunoSEQ multiplex PCR, and TCRdb holds only the in-frame ones, with some missing. Of some 350,000 clones in the sample, 92% were seen once. The sequencing here drew on peripheral blood, taken after recovery from COVID-19. The origin of the receptors is a human donor who had recovered from COVID-19.

The rearrangement uses TRBV19 and TRBJ1-1; 7 bases are shared with TRBD1. The CDR3 is 16 residues long. Germline lookup yields CDR1 LNHDA and CDR2 SQIVND (reference sequence). Unmatched junction bases numbered 10, after V lost 5 bases and J lost 1 base. CDR3 DNA sequence: TGTGCCAGTAGTCACACCCGGACAGGCTGGAACACTGAAGCTTTCTTT. As protein: CASSHTRTGWNTEAFF.

This chain connects TRBV6-5 to TRBJ2-7; D is uncertain. The length of the CDR3 is 15 residues. The V gene's germline CDR1 is MNHEY and CDR2 SVGAGI. V was cut by 6 bases and J by 2 bases, with 17 bases left in between. The CDR3 DNA follows: TGTGCCAGCAGCCTCACTCCGCAAGACGCCTACGAGCAGTACTTC. Protein sequence: CASSLTPQDAYEQYF.

The chain uses TRBV2 and TRBJ1-6, with D unclear. The germline V and J ends were trimmed by 5 bases and 1 base, with 15 bases remaining between them. This CDR3 region has 17 residues. Looked up from germline, CDR1 is SNHLY and CDR2 is FYNNEI. The CDR3 nucleotides are TGTGCCAGCAGTACTCTTCACCTCCAGTCCTATAATTCACCCCTCCACTTT. Translation gives CASSTLHLQSYNSPLHF.

This chain connects TRBV11-2 to TRBJ1-2; possible D gene TRBD1, 6 bases. Deletions cut 1 base from V and 6 bases from J, with 15 bases between. Looked up from germline, CDR1 is SGHAT and CDR2 is FQNNGV. The length of the CDR3 is 15 residues. CDR3 nucleotide sequence: TGTGCCAGCAGCTTAGGACCTAGGGGGGTGGATGGCTACACCTTC. It specifies CASSLGPRGVDGYTF.

The chain recombines TRBV6-6 with TRBJ2-3; 9 nucleotides line up with TRBD2. CDR3 size: 15 residues. The ends lost 6 bases at V and 4 bases at J; junction bases unmatched: 8. The V gene's germline CDR1 is MNHNY and CDR2 SVGAGI (reference sequence). The CDR3 protein is CASRTGGGAPDTQYF. The CDR3 DNA reads TGTGCCAGCAGAACAGGCGGGGGGGCCCCAGATACGCAGTATTTT.

The chain combines TRBV24-1 with TRBJ2-3, with D hard to call. Germline CDR1 KGHDR, CDR2 SFDVKD. The CDR3 is 15 amino acids. V lost 1 base and J 1 base, leaving 8 bases between the germline ends. As DNA, the CDR3 is TGTGCCACCAGTGATTTTATTGGCGGCACAGATACGCAGTATTTT. It specifies CATSDFIGGTDTQYF.

This sequence joins TRBV5-5 and TRBJ1-4, with D hard to call. Germline CDR1 is SGHKS and CDR2 is YYEKEE (reference sequence). Between the trimmed V and J ends, which lost 0 bases and 5 bases, there was a span of 8 bases. The CDR3 totals 14 residues. The CDR3 bases are TGTGCCAGCAGCTTGGTGGCGGTGAATGAAAAACTGTTTTTT. It yields the protein CASSLVAVNEKLFF.